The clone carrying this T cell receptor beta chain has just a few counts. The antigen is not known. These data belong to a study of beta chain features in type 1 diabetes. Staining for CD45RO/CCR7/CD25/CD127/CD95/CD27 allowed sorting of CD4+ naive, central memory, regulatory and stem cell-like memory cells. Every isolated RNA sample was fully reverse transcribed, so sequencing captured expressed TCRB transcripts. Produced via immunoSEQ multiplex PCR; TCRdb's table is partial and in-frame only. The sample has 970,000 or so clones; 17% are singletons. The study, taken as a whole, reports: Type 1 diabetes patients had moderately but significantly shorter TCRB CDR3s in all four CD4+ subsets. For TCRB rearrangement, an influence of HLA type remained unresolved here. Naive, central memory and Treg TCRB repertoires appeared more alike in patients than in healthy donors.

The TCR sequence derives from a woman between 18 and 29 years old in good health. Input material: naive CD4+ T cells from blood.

In DNA form, the CDR3 reads TGTGCCAGTAGCACAGGGTGGGGGGTCAATGAGCAGTTCTTC. This codes for CASSTGWGVNEQFF. The V and J genes are TRBV19 and TRBJ2-1; D tentatively fits TRBD1 or TRBD2 (6 bases each). In germline, CDR1 is LNHDA, CDR2 SQIVND (reference sequence). V was trimmed by 6 bases and J by 6 bases, leaving 15 bases between them. The CDR3 loop spans 14 amino acids. Full variable domain (missing parts from reference TRBV19 and TRBJ2-1): DGGITQSPKYLFRKEGQNVTLSCEQNLNHDAMYWYRQDPGQGLRLIYYSQIVNDFQKGDIAEGYSVSREKKESFPLTVTSAQKNPTAFYLCASSTGWGVNEQFFGPGTRLTVL.